A single sample is the source of the 9 T cell receptor beta chains below, sequenced in a study of molecular identifiers for immune sequencing clone quantification. TCRdb redid the calling of the PCR reads with MiXCR, one entry per CDR3 protein. The data show 20,000 to 30,000 distinct CDR3 sequences, roughly 17% seen once. Source material: naive CD8+ T cells from blood, with Jurkat cell RNA spiked in. Subset here: FACS-sorted CD8+CD4-CCR7+CD45RA+ naive T cells. These receptors all stem from a human donor in good health. Some libraries in this study had Jurkat cell RNA spiked in.

This clonotype showed up many times. This chain joins TRBV11-2 and TRBJ2-1, with D possibly being TRBD1 or TRBD2 (5 bases each). The CDR3 is 14 residues long. Trimming shortened V by 5 bases and J by 4 bases, and 12 bases separated the two germline ends. CDR1 and CDR2 from the germline V gene are SGHAT and FQNNGV. The CDR3 region has the DNA TGTGCCAGCAGCCCGGGGACGGGATACAATGAGCAGTTCTTC. As protein: CASSPGTGYNEQFF.

The CDR3: CASSPAQGYEQYF. CDR3 nucleotide sequence: TGTGCCAGTAGTCCCGCACAGGGCTACGAGCAGTACTTC. The V gene is TRBV19, the J gene TRBJ2-7; maybe TRBD1 (6 bases). The CDR3 has 13 residues. The V gene lost 5 bases and the J gene lost 3 bases, with 11 bases spanning the gap. CDR1 is LNHDA and CDR2 is SQIVND in the germline V gene (reference sequence).

At least ten counts were recorded for this clonotype. The chain employs TRBV7-9 and TRBJ2-5; TRBD1 might be the D (6 bases). V was shortened by 3 bases and J by 4 bases, with 9 bases between the two germline ends. CDR3 length equals 13 residues. CDR1 is SEHNR, CDR2 FQNEAQ, per germline (reference sequence). DNA for the CDR3: TGTGCCAGCAGCTTGGGGGCTCGAGAGACCCAGTACTTC. It yields the protein CASSLGARETQYF.

This clonotype was seen ten or more times. A much larger clone differs from this one at a single base, so this may be a read error. The chain's CDR3 is CASSWAGLTDTQNF. The CDR3 bases are TGTGCCAGCAGCTGGGCTGGACTCACAGATACGCAGAATTTT. The chain is built from TRBV7-9 and TRBJ2-3, with TRBD2 as a possible D gene (5 bases). The CDR3 spans 14 residues. Germline values: CDR1 SEHNR, CDR2 FQNEAQ (reference sequence).

In its sample, this clonotype was seen many times. The chain employs TRBV27 and TRBJ2-3, with 9 bases aligning to TRBD2. V trimming: 5 bases; J trimming: 6 bases; junction bases outside the gene matches: 6. CDR3 size: 14 residues. The germline gives CDR1 MNHEY, CDR2 SMNVEV (reference sequence). CDR3 sequence: CASSLGLAMDTQYF. For the CDR3, the DNA is TGTGCCAGCAGTCTGGGACTAGCCATGGATACGCAGTATTTT.

This clonotype was seen at least ten times. The chain joins TRBV2 to TRBJ2-7; TRBD1 aligns across 10 bases. The CDR3 loop spans 15 amino acids. Germline V gene sequence: CDR1 SNHLY, CDR2 FYNNEI. The ends lost 6 bases at V and 1 base at J; junction bases unmatched: 6. The CDR3 reads CASRPTGGRSYEQYF. Written as DNA, the CDR3 is TGTGCCAGCAGGCCGACAGGGGGCAGATCCTACGAGCAGTACTTC. Complete variable domain (other parts from reference TRBV2 and TRBJ2-7): EPEVTQTPSHQVTQMGQEVILRCVPISNHLYFYWYRQILGQKVEFLVSFYNNEISEKSEIFDDQFSVERPDGSNFTLKIRSTKLEDSAMYFCASRPTGGRSYEQYFGPGTRLTVT.

This clonotype was seen ten or more times. The chain carries TRBV11-2 and TRBJ2-1, with D possibly TRBD2 on 6 matching bases. Germline CDR1 is SGHAT and CDR2 is FQNNGV. The CDR3 extends over 15 amino acids. V dropped 5 bases and J dropped 1 base, with 12 bases sitting between them. The CDR3 DNA is TGTGCCAGCAGCGAAACGACTAGTTCCTACAATGAGCAGTTCTTC. Its protein product is CASSETTSSYNEQFF. The entire variable domain, with the rest obtained from reference TRBV11-2 and TRBJ2-1, is as follows: EAGVAQSPRYKIIEKRQSVAFWCNPISGHATLYWYQQILGQGPKLLIQFQNNGVVDDSQLPKDRFSAERLKGVDSTLKIQPAKLEDSAVYLCASSETTSSYNEQFFGPGTRLTVL.

This clonotype was seen many times. The chain employs TRBV19 and TRBJ2-7; maybe TRBD1 (5 bases). The CDR3 is 15 amino acids. The V gene's germline CDR1 is LNHDA and CDR2 SQIVND (reference sequence). The V end lost 3 bases, the J end lost 2 bases, and 14 bases lay between the germline ends. The DNA of the CDR3 is TGTGCCAGTAGTATCGACAGTCTTTTCCCCTACGAGCAGTACTTC. Protein sequence: CASSIDSLFPYEQYF.

This clonotype has ten or more counts. V gene TRBV4-3 combines with J gene TRBJ2-3; TRBD1 matches 11 bases. The V and J ends lost 0 bases and 5 bases, in that order; junction bases with no gene match: 16. CDR1 is LGHNA, CDR2 YSLEER, per germline. The CDR3 runs 20 residues. This CDR3 reads CASSQDRGTGGHRGIDTQYF. CDR3 coding DNA: TGCGCCAGCAGCCAAGATCGCGGGACAGGGGGTCATCGCGGGATAGATACGCAGTATTTT.